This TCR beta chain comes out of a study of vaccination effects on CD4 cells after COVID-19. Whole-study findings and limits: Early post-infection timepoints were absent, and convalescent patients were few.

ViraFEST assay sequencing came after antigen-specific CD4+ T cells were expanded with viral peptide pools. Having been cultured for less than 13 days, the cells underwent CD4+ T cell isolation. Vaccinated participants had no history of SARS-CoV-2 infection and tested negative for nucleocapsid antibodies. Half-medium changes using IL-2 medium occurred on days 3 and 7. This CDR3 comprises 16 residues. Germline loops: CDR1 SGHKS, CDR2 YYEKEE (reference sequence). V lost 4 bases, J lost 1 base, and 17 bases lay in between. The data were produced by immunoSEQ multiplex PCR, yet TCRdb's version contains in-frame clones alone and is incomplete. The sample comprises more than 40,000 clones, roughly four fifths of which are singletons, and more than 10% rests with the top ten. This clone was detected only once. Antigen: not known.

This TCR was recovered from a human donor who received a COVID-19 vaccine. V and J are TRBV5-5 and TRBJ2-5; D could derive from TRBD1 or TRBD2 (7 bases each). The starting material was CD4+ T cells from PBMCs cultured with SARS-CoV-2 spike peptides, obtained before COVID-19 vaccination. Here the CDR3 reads CASSQGGMRGQETQYF. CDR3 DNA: TGTGCCAGCAGCCAGGGGGGGATGAGGGGCCAAGAGACCCAGTACTTC.